What follows is one T cell receptor beta chain and its context. Its antigen is as yet unknown. At one of its ends the junction is not consistent with the germline gene, which may arise from a read error. Profiling of TCR beta VDJ combinations and CDR3 sequences used genomic DNA as template. TCRdb recomputed calls from the reads with MiXCR, one row per CDR3 protein. The sample records some 130,000 distinct CDR3 sequences, roughly 50% being singletons. CDR1 and CDR2 from the germline V gene are LNHDA and SQIVND (reference sequence). This CDR3 comprises 12 residues. The data belong to a study of CD8+CD57+ T cells in acquired aplastic anemia. Regarding the study as a whole: Patients and controls shared approximately 30 CD8+ CDR3 sequences, highly expressed in patients.

The sequence was obtained from a human donor in good health, serving as a control. This chain links TRBV19 with TRBJ2-5, with D unresolved. Sample: sorted CD4+, CD8+, or CD8+CD57+ T cells (not recorded which) from PBMCs. The CDR3 is CASSIGGEAQYF. The CDR3 DNA reads TGTGCCAGTAGTATCGGCGGAGAGGCCCAGTACTTC.